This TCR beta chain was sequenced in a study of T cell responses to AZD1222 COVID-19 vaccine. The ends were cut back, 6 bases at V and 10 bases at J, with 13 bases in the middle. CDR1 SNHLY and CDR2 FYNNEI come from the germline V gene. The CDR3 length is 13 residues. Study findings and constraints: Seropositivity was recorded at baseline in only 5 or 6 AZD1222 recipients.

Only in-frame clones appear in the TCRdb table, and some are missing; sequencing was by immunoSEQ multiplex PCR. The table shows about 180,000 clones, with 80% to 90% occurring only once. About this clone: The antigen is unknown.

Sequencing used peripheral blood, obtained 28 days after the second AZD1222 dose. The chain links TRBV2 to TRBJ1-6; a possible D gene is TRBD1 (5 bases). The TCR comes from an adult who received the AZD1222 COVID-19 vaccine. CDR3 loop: CASSEGWASPLHF. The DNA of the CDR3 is TGTGCCAGCAGCGAGGGGTGGGCCTCACCCCTCCACTTT.